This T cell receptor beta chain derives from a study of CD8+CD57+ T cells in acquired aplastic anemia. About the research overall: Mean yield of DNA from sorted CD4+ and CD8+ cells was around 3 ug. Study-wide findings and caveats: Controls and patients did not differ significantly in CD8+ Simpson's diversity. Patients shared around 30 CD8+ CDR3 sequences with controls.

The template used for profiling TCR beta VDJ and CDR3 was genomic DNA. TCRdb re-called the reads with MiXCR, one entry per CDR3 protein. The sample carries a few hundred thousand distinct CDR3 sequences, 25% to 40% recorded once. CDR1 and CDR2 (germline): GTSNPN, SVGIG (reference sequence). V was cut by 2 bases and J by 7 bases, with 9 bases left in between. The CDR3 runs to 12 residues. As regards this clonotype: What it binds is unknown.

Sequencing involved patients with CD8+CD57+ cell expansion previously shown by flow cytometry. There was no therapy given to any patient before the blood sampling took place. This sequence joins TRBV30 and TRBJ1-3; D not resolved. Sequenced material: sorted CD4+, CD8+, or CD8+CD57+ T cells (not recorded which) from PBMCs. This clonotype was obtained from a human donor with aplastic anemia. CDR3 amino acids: CAWSNIPNTIYF. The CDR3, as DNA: TGTGCCTGGAGTAACATCCCTAACACCATATATTTT.